The entry below gives a single T cell receptor beta chain sequence along with its context. This specimen includes other DNA sequences encoding the same CDR3. The assay was immunoSEQ multiplex PCR, and TCRdb's table has in-frame clones only and misses some. This table holds 350,000 to 450,000 clones, 80% to 95% found once. The data were taken from a study of control samples from healthy donors and cancer patients. The germline V gene has CDR1 GTSNPN and CDR2 SVGIG (reference sequence). This CDR3 has 14 amino acids. Trimming stripped 5 bases from V and 2 bases from J, with 12 bases between. Sequencing was done on a sample of PBMCs. The receptor was isolated from a man aged 40-49 years with head and neck cancer. V is TRBV30 and J is TRBJ2-2, with no clear D. CDR3 DNA sequence: TGTGCCTGGGCCCCTGGATTTAACACCGGGGAGCTGTTTTTT. It specifies CAWAPGFNTGELFF.